Listed here are 16 T cell receptor beta chains from one sample, sequenced in a study of blood T cell repertoires in COVID-19. Clones were sequenced by immunoSEQ multiplex PCR, and TCRdb holds only the in-frame ones, with some missing. Here the sample spans about 370,000 clones, 80% to 90% being singletons. The sample was peripheral blood. These receptors were collected from a woman in her twenties or thirties with COVID-19, enrolled during active disease.

The rearrangement joins TRBV7-2 to TRBJ2-3; 13 nucleotides match TRBD2. V shed 3 bases and J 11 bases; nucleotides not matched to a gene: 5. Germline V gene sequence: CDR1 SGHTA, CDR2 FQGNSA. The CDR3 is 14 residues long. The CDR3 is CASSFGLAGVKQYF. As DNA, the CDR3 is TGTGCCAGCAGCTTCGGACTAGCGGGAGTGAAGCAGTATTTT.

The V gene is TRBV3-1 (or the pseudogene TRBV3-2), the J gene TRBJ2-5; TRBD2 agrees at 7 bases. The CDR3 consists of 14 residues. Per the germline V gene, CDR1 is LGHDT and CDR2 is YNNKEL (reference sequence). The V gene end was trimmed by 3 bases and the J gene end by 4 bases; junction bases not matched to a gene: 5. CDR3 in amino acids: CASSQSGIVETQYF. Here the CDR3 DNA reads TGTGCCAGCAGCCAGAGCGGGATAGTAGAGACCCAGTACTTC.

The chain uses TRBV7-9 and TRBJ2-7; 13 nucleotides align to TRBD2. The CDR3 loop spans 14 amino acids. Germline CDR1 is SEHNR and CDR2 is FQNEAQ (reference sequence). V was clipped by 4 bases and J by 6 bases; unmatched bases: 3. The DNA of the CDR3 is TGTGCCAGCAGCTCCGGGACTAGCGGGGTCGAGCAGTACTTC. This codes for CASSSGTSGVEQYF.

Comments on this clone: The germline gene is not matched at one end of the junction; a read error may be the cause. V usage is TRBV29-1 and J usage is TRBJ1-2, with D uncertain. CDR3 size: 16 residues. Germline V CDR1 and CDR2: SQVTM, ANQGSEA. The DNA of the CDR3 is TGCAACGTTGTAGGCCCGAAGAGAGGGACTAACTATGGCTACACCTTC. Protein sequence: CNVVGPKRGTNYGYTF.

For this clone: Its ends do not fully match the called genes, so a read error is possible. V usage is TRBV27 and J usage is TRBJ2-2; 11 nucleotides align to TRBD1. Looked up from germline, CDR1 is MNHEY and CDR2 is SMNVEV (reference sequence). The CDR3 loop spans 16 amino acids. CDR3 coding DNA: TGTGCCAGCAGAATAGGACAGGGGGCCCTCACCAGGGAGCTGTTTTTT. It encodes CASRIGQGALTRELFF.

This clone has a handful of counts. The rearrangement links TRBV2 to TRBJ2-2; TRBD2 might be the D (6 bases). In germline, CDR1 is SNHLY, CDR2 FYNNEI. The V end lost 6 bases, the J end lost 4 bases, and 15 bases lay between the germline ends. The CDR3 consists of 15 residues. The CDR3 loop is CASRRDSGPTGELFF. The CDR3 DNA follows: TGTGCCAGCAGGCGGGACTCCGGACCCACCGGGGAGCTGTTTTTT.

The gene calls are TRBV28 and TRBJ1-2; 8 bases are a match to TRBD1. The CDR3 extends over 15 amino acids. Trimming cost V 6 bases and J 8 bases; bases outside gene matches: 14. CDR1 MDHEN and CDR2 SYDVKM come from the germline V gene. The CDR3 DNA reads TGTGCCAGCAGAGATCCTGTTGGACAGGGCGGCGGCTACACCTTC. Residues: CASRDPVGQGGGYTF.

This chain uses TRBV15 with TRBJ2-1, with D possibly TRBD1 on 7 matching bases. Germline V gene sequence: CDR1 LNHNV, CDR2 YYDKDF (reference sequence). The CDR3 has 18 residues. The ends were cut back, 1 base at V and 0 bases at J, with 16 bases in the middle. This CDR3 reads CATSRVRGAGGSYNEQFF. In DNA form, the CDR3 reads TGTGCCACCAGCAGAGTTCGCGGGGCAGGGGGCTCCTACAATGAGCAGTTCTTC.

The chain joins TRBV5-1 to TRBJ1-5; TRBD1 might be the D (6 bases). This CDR3 has 15 amino acids. Germline V CDR1 and CDR2: SGHRS, YFSETQ. V was trimmed by 4 bases and J by 6 bases, leaving 17 bases between them. CDR3 residues: CASSKEAGAAQPQHF. Written as DNA, the CDR3 is TGCGCCAGCAGCAAAGAGGCAGGGGCGGCTCAGCCCCAGCATTTT.

The chain couples TRBV9 to TRBJ2-3, with D possibly being TRBD2 (6 bases). This CDR3 comprises 14 residues. V was clipped by 1 base and J by 5 bases, with 11 bases between them. In germline, CDR1 is SGDLS, CDR2 YYNGEE. The CDR3 is CASSVFREQDTQYF. The CDR3 coding sequence is TGTGCCAGCAGCGTATTCCGGGAGCAAGATACGCAGTATTTT.

The rearrangement joins TRBV6-1 to TRBJ1-2, with 8 bases lining up with TRBD1. CDR1 MNHNS and CDR2 SASEGT come from the germline V gene. This CDR3 has 15 residues. Trimming took 6 bases from V and 2 from J; bases not matched to a gene: 8. The CDR3 loop reads CASSHGQGLNYGYTF. In DNA form, the CDR3 reads TGTGCCAGCAGCCACGGACAGGGATTGAACTATGGCTACACCTTC.

The rearrangement uses TRBV3-1 (or the pseudogene TRBV3-2) and TRBJ2-5, with TRBD2 identical over 11 bases. CDR1 is LGHDT, CDR2 YNNKEL, per germline (reference sequence). The V gene end was trimmed by 0 bases and the J gene end by 0 bases; junction bases not matched to a gene: 3. CDR3 length: 17 amino acids. DNA of the CDR3: TGTGCCAGCAGCCAAGACCTAGCGGGGGGTTACCAAGAGACCCAGTACTTC. Translation: CASSQDLAGGYQETQYF.

The chain employs TRBV5-1 and TRBJ1-6; D might be TRBD1 (6 bases). CDR1 is SGHRS and CDR2 is YFSETQ in the germline V gene. Deletions cut 4 bases from V and 8 bases from J, with 16 bases between. This CDR3 contains 15 residues. The CDR3 nucleotides are TGCGCCAGCAGCGAAAGGACAGCCCCTGATTCACCCCTCCACTTT. Protein sequence: CASSERTAPDSPLHF.

This rearrangement joins TRBV10-3 to TRBJ2-3, with 11 bases matching TRBD2. V was clipped by 0 bases and J by 3 bases; unmatched bases: 2. Germline CDR1 ENHRY, CDR2 SYGVKD. The CDR3 consists of 16 residues. In nucleotides, the CDR3 is TGTGCCATCAGTGAGTCGACTAGCGGGGAGACAGATACGCAGTATTTT. Protein product: CAISESTSGETDTQYF.

The CDR3: CASSSRQGGEKLFF. The CDR3 DNA follows: TGTGCCAGCAGCTCCCGACAGGGGGGTGAAAAACTGTTTTTT. The rearrangement links TRBV7-9 to TRBJ1-4, with 9 bases aligning to TRBD1. V was clipped by 4 bases and J by 7 bases; unmatched bases: 4. This CDR3 contains 14 residues. Per germline, CDR1 SEHNR and CDR2 FQNEAQ (reference sequence).

This clone is a singleton in its sample. The chain links TRBV4-3 to TRBJ2-1, with 15 bases aligning to TRBD2. J gave up 7 bases and V 4 bases, and 8 bases lay outside the gene matches. The CDR3 extends over 17 amino acids. CDR1 and CDR2 from the germline V gene are LGHNA and YSLEER. In DNA form, the CDR3 reads TGCGCCAGCAGCCTCAAAGCCGGGACTAGCGGGAGGAATGAGCAGTTCTTC. Residues: CASSLKAGTSGRNEQFF.